This entry describes one TCR beta chain. Its antigen is undetermined. V gave up 4 bases and J gave up 4 bases, with 16 bases separating them. Germline V CDR1 and CDR2: SGHDN, FVKESK. The CDR3 loop spans 15 amino acids. With 60 Vbeta and 13 Jbeta primers, the PCR was carried out. Method: immunoSEQ multiplex PCR; TCRdb's copy keeps in-frame clones and lacks some. The data contain under 100,000 clones, nearly 70% of them singletons. The data belong to a study of cytomegalovirus exposure and HLA in healthy donors. On the study more broadly: Researchers previously reported finding some 110 million unique TCR beta sequences from roughly 170 million T cells.

Study-level points and caveats: The study recorded over 150 TCR beta chains that were cytomegalovirus-associated. Rare sequences made up most TCRs, while some public TCRs were found in many donors. Indistinguishable V segments such as TRBV6-2 and TRBV6-3 were excluded.

The chain employs TRBV14 and TRBJ2-5; D perhaps matches TRBD1 (8 bases). The sequence came from a woman in her 50s in good health and CMV-seropositive. Sequenced: PBMCs. The CDR3 coding sequence is TGTGCCAGCAGCCCCAGACAGGGGAGGGCAGAGACCCAGTACTTC. It encodes CASSPRQGRAETQYF.